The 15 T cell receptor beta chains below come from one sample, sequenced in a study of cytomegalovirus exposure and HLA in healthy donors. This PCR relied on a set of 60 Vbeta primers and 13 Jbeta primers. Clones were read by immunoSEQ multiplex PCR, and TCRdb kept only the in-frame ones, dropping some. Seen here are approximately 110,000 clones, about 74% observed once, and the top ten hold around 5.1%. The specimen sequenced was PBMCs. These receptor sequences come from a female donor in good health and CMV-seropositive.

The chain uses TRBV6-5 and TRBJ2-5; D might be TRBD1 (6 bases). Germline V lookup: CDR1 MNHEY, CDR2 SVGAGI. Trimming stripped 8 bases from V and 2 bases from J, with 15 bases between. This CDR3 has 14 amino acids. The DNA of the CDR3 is TGTGCCAGCTCTAGGACAGAGATACAAGAGACCCAGTACTTC. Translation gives CASSRTEIQETQYF.

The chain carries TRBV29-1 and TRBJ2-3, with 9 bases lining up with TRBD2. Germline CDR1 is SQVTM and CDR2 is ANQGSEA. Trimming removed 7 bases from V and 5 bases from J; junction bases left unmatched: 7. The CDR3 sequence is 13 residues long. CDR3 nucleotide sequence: TGCAGCGCCGCGGGAGGGGCCGGAGATACGCAGTATTTT. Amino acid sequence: CSAAGGAGDTQYF.

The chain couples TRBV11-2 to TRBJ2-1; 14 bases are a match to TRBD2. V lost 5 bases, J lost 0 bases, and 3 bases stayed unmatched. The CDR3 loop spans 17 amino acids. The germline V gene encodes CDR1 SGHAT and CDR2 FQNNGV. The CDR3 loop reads CASSKGTSGSSYNEQFF. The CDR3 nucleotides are TGTGCCAGCAGCAAAGGGACTAGCGGGAGCTCCTACAATGAGCAGTTCTTC.

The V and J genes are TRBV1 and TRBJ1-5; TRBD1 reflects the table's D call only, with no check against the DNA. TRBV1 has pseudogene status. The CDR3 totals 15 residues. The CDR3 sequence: CTSSTHQGSNQPQHF. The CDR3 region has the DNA TGCACCAGCTCCACCCACCAGGGCAGCAATCAGCCCCAGCATTTT.

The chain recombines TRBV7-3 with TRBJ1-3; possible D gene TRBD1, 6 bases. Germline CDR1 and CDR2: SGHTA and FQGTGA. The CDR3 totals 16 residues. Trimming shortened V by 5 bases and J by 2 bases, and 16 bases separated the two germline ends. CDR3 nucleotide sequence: TGTGCCAGCAGCCCCTTTACAGGGTCCCCTGGAAACACCATATATTTT. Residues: CASSPFTGSPGNTIYF.

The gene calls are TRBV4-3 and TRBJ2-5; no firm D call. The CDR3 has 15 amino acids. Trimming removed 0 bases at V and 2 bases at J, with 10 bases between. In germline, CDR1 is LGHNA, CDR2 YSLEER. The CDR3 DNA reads TGCGCCAGCAGCCAAGATGTCGACTTTCAAGAGACCCAGTACTTC. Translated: CASSQDVDFQETQYF.

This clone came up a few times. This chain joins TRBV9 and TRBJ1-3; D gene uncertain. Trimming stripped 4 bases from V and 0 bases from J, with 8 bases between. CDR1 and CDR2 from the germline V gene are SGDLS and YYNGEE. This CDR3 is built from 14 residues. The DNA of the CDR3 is TGTGCCAGCAGCCAGTTAATCTCTGGAAACACCATATATTTT. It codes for CASSQLISGNTIYF. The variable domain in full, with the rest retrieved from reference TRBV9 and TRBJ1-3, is DSGVTQTPKHLITATGQRVTLRCSPRSGDLSVYWYQQSLDQGLQFLIQYYNGEERAKGNILERFSAQQFPDLHSELNLSSLELGDSALYFCASSQLISGNTIYFGEGSWLTVV.

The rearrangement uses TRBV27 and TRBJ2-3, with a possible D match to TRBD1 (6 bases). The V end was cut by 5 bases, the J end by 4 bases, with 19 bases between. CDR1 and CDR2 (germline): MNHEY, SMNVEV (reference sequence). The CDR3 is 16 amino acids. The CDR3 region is CASSRSDLGAADTQYF. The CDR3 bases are TGTGCCAGCAGTCGATCGGACTTGGGGGCCGCAGATACGCAGTATTTT.

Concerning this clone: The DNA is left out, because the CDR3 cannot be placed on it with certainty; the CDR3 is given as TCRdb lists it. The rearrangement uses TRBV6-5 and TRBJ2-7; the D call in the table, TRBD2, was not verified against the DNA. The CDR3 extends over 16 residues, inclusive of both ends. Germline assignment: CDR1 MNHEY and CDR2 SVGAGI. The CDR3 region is CASSYLTVLGVGEQYF.

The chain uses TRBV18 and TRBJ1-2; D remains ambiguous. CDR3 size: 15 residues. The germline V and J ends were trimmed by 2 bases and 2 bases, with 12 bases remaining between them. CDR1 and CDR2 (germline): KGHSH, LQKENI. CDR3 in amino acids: CASSPFVESNYGYTF. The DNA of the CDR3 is TGTGCCAGCTCACCATTCGTAGAATCAAACTATGGCTACACCTTC.

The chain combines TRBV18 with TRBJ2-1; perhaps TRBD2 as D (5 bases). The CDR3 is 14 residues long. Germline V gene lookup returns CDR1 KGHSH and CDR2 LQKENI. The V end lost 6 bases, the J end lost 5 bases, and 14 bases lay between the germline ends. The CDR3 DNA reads TGTGCCAGCTCTTCTTCGACTACCAACAATGAGCAGTTCTTC. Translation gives CASSSSTTNNEQFF.

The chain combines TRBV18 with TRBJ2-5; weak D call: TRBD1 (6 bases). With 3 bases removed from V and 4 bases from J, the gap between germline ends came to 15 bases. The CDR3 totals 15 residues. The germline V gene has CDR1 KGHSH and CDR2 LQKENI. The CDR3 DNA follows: TGTGCCAGCTCACCCCTATCAGGGGTCGGAGAGACCCAGTACTTC. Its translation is CASSPLSGVGETQYF.

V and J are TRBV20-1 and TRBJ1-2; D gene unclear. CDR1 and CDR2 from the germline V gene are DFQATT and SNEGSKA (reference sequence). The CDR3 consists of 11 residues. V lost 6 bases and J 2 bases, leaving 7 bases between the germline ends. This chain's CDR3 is CSALRNYGYTF. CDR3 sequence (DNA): TGCAGTGCCCTGAGGAACTATGGCTACACCTTC.

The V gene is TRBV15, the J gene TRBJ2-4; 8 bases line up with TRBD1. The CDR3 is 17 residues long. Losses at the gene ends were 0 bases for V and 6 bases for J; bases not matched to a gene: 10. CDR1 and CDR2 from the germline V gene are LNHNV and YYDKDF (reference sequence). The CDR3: CATSRDQGGQAGNIQYF. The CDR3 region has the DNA TGTGCCACCAGCAGAGATCAAGGGGGACAGGCTGGAAACATTCAGTACTTC.

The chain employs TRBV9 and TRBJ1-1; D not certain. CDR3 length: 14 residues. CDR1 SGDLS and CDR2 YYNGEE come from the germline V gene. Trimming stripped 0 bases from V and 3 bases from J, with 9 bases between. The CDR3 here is CASSVASTDTEAFF. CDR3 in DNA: TGTGCCAGCAGCGTAGCTTCCACTGACACTGAAGCTTTCTTT.